This T cell receptor (beta chain) was captured in a study of blood T cells in healthy people across ages. The authors drew 7.5 to 10 milliliters of peripheral blood from each donor. The CDR3 spans 15 residues. CDR1 is LNHNV and CDR2 is YYDKDF in the germline V gene (reference sequence). V lost 0 bases to trimming and J lost 5 bases, with 13 bases between them. It was with a sample-barcoded 5' primer and a J-beta primer mix that a second PCR of roughly 7 to 12 cycles was run. TCRdb reprocessed the 5' RACE reads with MiXCR, giving one entry per CDR3 protein. Counted here are some 1,800,000 distinct CDR3 sequences, around 40% occurring once; the ten biggest clones make up 20% to 25%.

Sequences were obtained from blood. The chain links TRBV15 to TRBJ1-1, with a tentative D call TRBD1 (6 bases). The TCR was taken from a human donor in good health. CDR3 region: CATSRELQGGTEAFF. CDR3 in DNA: TGTGCCACCAGCAGAGAATTACAGGGAGGAACTGAAGCTTTCTTT.